These T cell receptor beta chains were read from a single sample in a study of cytomegalovirus exposure and HLA in healthy donors. Generated by immunoSEQ multiplex PCR, the TCRdb table keeps only in-frame clones and is missing some. The sample shows about 53,000 clones, and approximately 2% sits with its ten largest clones. The sample comprised PBMCs. Source of these receptors: a woman between 18 and 29 years old in good health and CMV-seronegative. The CDR3 runs from the conserved cysteine through the conserved F or W. A D gene is named only where the DNA matches it firmly.

>TRBJ1-2|TRBV10-3|-
CAISELGQRNYGYTF
TGTGCCATCAGTGAGTTAGGACAGCGAAACTATGGCTACACCTTC
>TRBJ1-1|TRBV12-5|-
CASGPPRGSAFF
TGTGCTAGTGGCCCCCCACGGGGGTCGGCTTTCTTT
>TRBJ1-2|TRBV4-1|-
CASSHSTEIYGYTF
TGCGCCAGCAGCCACTCGACAGAAATATATGGCTACACCTTC
>TRBJ1-2|TRBV14|-
CASSQATGYGYTF
TGTGCCAGCAGCCAAGCGACAGGCTATGGCTACACCTTC
>TRBJ1-1|TRBV6-4|TRBD1
CASSARQGRDTEAFF
TGTGCCAGCAGTGCTAGACAGGGCCGGGACACTGAAGCTTTCTTT
>TRBJ2-5|TRBV6-6|TRBD2
CASTPGGAETQYF
TGTGCCAGCACCCCCGGGGGGGCGGAGACCCAGTACTTC
>TRBJ1-5|TRBV4-1|-
CASSPITGSSQPQHF
TGCGCCAGCAGCCCTATCACAGGGAGTAGCCAGCCCCAGCATTTT
>TRBJ2-3|TRBV29-1|TRBD1
CSVVVNYRGPTDTQYF
TGCAGCGTGGTGGTAAACTACAGGGGCCCCACAGATACGCAGTATTTT
>TRBJ1-3|TRBV11-2|TRBD1
CASSPARGRGDLNTIYF
TGTGCCAGCAGCCCCGCCAGGGGGCGCGGGGACCTAAACACCATATATTTT
>TRBJ2-7|TRBV10-3|-
CAISGTTYEQYF
TGTGCCATCAGTGGGACAACCTACGAGCAGTACTTC
>TRBJ2-5|TRBV9|-
CASSGHIGETQYF
TGTGCCAGCAGCGGACACATCGGAGAGACCCAGTACTTC
>TRBJ2-3|TRBV5-1|TRBD2
CASSLVSGGTDTQYF
TGCGCCAGCAGCTTGGTTAGCGGGGGCACAGATACGCAGTATTTT
>TRBJ1-6|TRBV2|TRBD1
CASSDGGTGLSPLHF
TGTGCCAGCAGTGATGGGGGGACAGGGCTTTCACCCCTCCACTTT
>TRBJ1-1|TRBV5-1|-
CASSLGDTYTEAFF
TGCGCCAGCAGCTTGGGAGACACTTACACTGAAGCTTTCTTT
>TRBJ2-3|TRBV7-2|-
CASSYSSADTQYF
TGTGCCAGCAGCTATAGTTCGGCAGATACGCAGTATTTT
>TRBJ2-1|TRBV5-1|TRBD2
CASVGGRGLDEQFF
TGCGCCAGCGTCGGCGGGAGGGGCTTGGATGAGCAGTTCTTC
>TRBJ2-7|TRBV10-2|-
CASQVRSSYEQYF
TGCGCCAGCCAGGTCCGTTCGAGCTACGAGCAGTACTTC
>TRBJ1-6|TRBV6-5|-
CASSYSSNRDSPLHF
TGTGCCAGCAGTTACTCGAGCAACAGGGATTCACCCCTCCACTTT
>TRBJ2-2|TRBV4-1|-
CASSKDMARVSANTGELFF
TGCGCCAGCAGCAAAGACATGGCGAGGGTCTCCGCGAACACCGGGGAGCTGTTTTTT
>TRBJ2-7|TRBV4-2|-
CASSQRVTSGEQYF
TGTGCCAGCAGCCAAAGGGTGACTAGTGGCGAGCAGTACTTC
>TRBJ1-1|TRBV2|TRBD1
CASSATRQGMNTEAFF
TGTGCCAGCAGCGCAACTAGACAGGGAATGAACACTGAAGCTTTCTTT
>TRBJ2-7|TRBV5-1|TRBD2
CASSFSQAGGQYF
TGCGCCAGCAGCTTTAGTCAGGCGGGAGGTCAGTACTTC
>TRBJ1-1|TRBV18|-
CASSPRWDIGATEAFF
TGTGCCAGCTCACCAAGGTGGGACATTGGAGCCACTGAAGCTTTCTTT
>TRBJ1-3|TRBV5-1|-
CASSLVQGPGNTIYF
TGCGCCAGCAGCTTGGTGCAGGGCCCTGGAAACACCATATATTTT
>TRBJ2-5|TRBV29-1|-
CSVEGRGSEVETQYF
TGCAGCGTTGAAGGTCGGGGGTCGGAGGTTGAGACCCAGTACTTC
>TRBJ2-7|TRBV7-7|-
CASSLRAKRTYEQYF
TGTGCCAGCAGCTTAAGAGCGAAGCGGACCTACGAGCAGTACTTC
>TRBJ2-5|TRBV2|-
CASDSLETQYF
TGTGCCAGCGACTCCCTCGAGACCCAGTACTTC
>TRBJ2-1|TRBV11-3|-
CASSSRGRVGNEQFF
TGTGCCAGCAGCTCCAGGGGAAGGGTGGGGAATGAGCAGTTCTTC
>TRBJ2-1|TRBV7-6|-
CASSLDREDNEQFF
TGTGCCAGCAGCTTAGACAGGGAAGACAATGAGCAGTTCTTC
>TRBJ1-5|TRBV7-2|TRBD1
CASSPRTGDQPQHF
TGTGCCAGCAGCCCTAGGACAGGGGATCAGCCCCAGCATTTT
>TRBJ1-1|TRBV7-8|-
CASSLTGYTEAFF
TGTGCCAGCAGCTTAACGGGGTACACTGAAGCTTTCTTT
>TRBJ1-1|TRBV4-1|-
CASSQAAGNTEDFF
TGCGCCAGCAGCCAAGCGGCAGGGAACACTGAAGATTTCTTT
>TRBJ2-7|TRBV15|TRBD1
CATSRLGGPYEQYF
TGTGCCACCAGCAGGTTAGGGGGCCCCTACGAGCAGTACTTC
>TRBJ2-5|TRBV4-1|TRBD1
CASSYRGRGETQYF
TGCGCCAGCAGCTATAGGGGGCGCGGGGAGACCCAGTACTTC
>TRBJ2-7|TRBV5-5|TRBD2
CASSAVGGRASEQYF
TGTGCCAGCAGCGCCGTCGGCGGGAGGGCCTCCGAGCAGTACTTC
>TRBJ1-2|TRBV10-3|-
CAISESLHSYYGYTF
TGTGCCATCAGTGAGTCGCTTCACAGCTACTATGGCTACACCTTC
>TRBJ1-5|TRBV5-1|TRBD1
CASSQGQGGYQPQHF
TGCGCCAGCAGCCAAGGACAGGGTGGGTATCAGCCCCAGCATTTT
>TRBJ2-1|TRBV12-5|-
CASGGSGERQFF
TGTGCTAGTGGTGGCTCAGGGGAAAGGCAGTTCTTC
>TRBJ1-1|TRBV25-1|TRBD1
CASSESSTTGFFAEAFF
TGTGCCAGCAGTGAGTCTTCCACGACAGGGTTTTTCGCTGAAGCTTTCTTT
>TRBJ2-1|TRBV6-1|TRBD1
CASSGTGGDEQFF
TGTGCCAGCAGTGGGACAGGGGGCGATGAGCAGTTCTTC